The sequence of this TCR beta chain was determined in a study of technical replicates of blood from several donors. The assay was immunoSEQ multiplex PCR, and TCRdb's table has in-frame clones only and misses some. The sample holds 75,000 to 100,000 clones, about 94% seen once. The CDR3 has 16 amino acids. The V end was cut by 4 bases, the J end by 4 bases, with 17 bases between. The V gene's germline CDR1 is SGHRS and CDR2 YFSETQ. The sequenced sample consisted of T cells isolated from PBMCs. This receptor was taken from a human donor in good health. This chain joins TRBV5-1 and TRBJ1-4, with a possible D match to TRBD1 (5 bases). The CDR3 DNA reads as TGCGCCAGCAGCCCCTTAGGAGGGGCCCTTAATGAAAAACTGTTTTTT. Its translation is CASSPLGGALNEKLFF. Filled out from reference TRBV5-1 and TRBJ1-4, the complete variable domain reads KAGVTQTPRYLIKTRGQQVTLSCSPISGHRSVSWYQQTPGQGLQFLFEYFSETQRNKGNFPGRFSGRQFSNSRSEMNVSTLELGDSALYLCASSPLGGALNEKLFFGSGTQLSVL.